Listed here are 28 T cell receptor beta chains from one sample, sequenced in a study of cytomegalovirus exposure and HLA in healthy donors. The PCR ran on 60 Vbeta and 13 Jbeta primers. Produced via immunoSEQ multiplex PCR; TCRdb's table is partial and in-frame only. The sample consists of fewer than 130,000 clones, 65% to 80% of them appearing once. The sample consisted of PBMCs. The source is a young man in good health and CMV-seropositive.

This sequence joins TRBV27 and TRBJ2-3; 13 nucleotides line up with TRBD2. The germline gives CDR1 MNHEY, CDR2 SMNVEV (reference sequence). The CDR3 spans 15 residues. V dropped 2 bases and J dropped 9; count of bases not matched to a gene: 5. CDR3 region: CASSLGLAGDTTQYF. In nucleotides, the CDR3 is TGTGCCAGCAGTTTAGGACTAGCGGGGGATACAACGCAGTATTTT.

The V call is TRBV19, the J call TRBJ2-1, with 16 bases matching TRBD2. CDR3 length equals 18 residues. J gave up 4 bases and V 3 bases, and 6 bases lay outside the gene matches. CDR1 and CDR2 from the germline V gene are LNHDA and SQIVND (reference sequence). The chain's CDR3 is CASSIRGLAGGGYNEQFF. CDR3 sequence (DNA): TGTGCCAGTAGTATCAGGGGACTAGCGGGGGGGGGTTACAATGAGCAGTTCTTC.

The rearrangement joins TRBV5-1 to TRBJ2-3; weak D call: TRBD1 (6 bases). Germline CDR1 SGHRS, CDR2 YFSETQ. The V end lost 7 bases, the J end lost 5 bases, and 14 bases lay between the germline ends. CDR3 length: 13 residues. Here the CDR3 reads CASVRDIGDTQYF. In nucleotides, the CDR3 is TGCGCCAGCGTCCGGGACATTGGAGATACGCAGTATTTT.

The rearrangement joins TRBV5-4 to TRBJ2-5; 8 nucleotides align to TRBD1. The germline CDR1 and CDR2 sequences are SGHNT and YYREEE (reference sequence). With V trimmed by 4 bases and J by 5 bases, 4 bases remained unmatched. The CDR3 length is 13 residues. This CDR3 reads CASSQDREETQYF. CDR3 coding DNA: TGTGCCAGCAGCCAGGACAGGGAGGAGACCCAGTACTTC.

The V call is TRBV6-5, the J call TRBJ2-2; D uncertain. The CDR3 runs 13 residues. V was cut by 6 bases and J by 6 bases, with 11 bases left in between. Germline loops: CDR1 MNHEY, CDR2 SVGAGI. CDR3 residues: CASSSPSAGELFF. The CDR3 nucleotides read TGTGCCAGCAGCTCCCCCTCGGCCGGGGAGCTGTTTTTT.

This clone was seen a single time. CDR3 sequence (DNA): TGTGCCAGTAGTCCGCAGGGGCATGAAAAACTGTTTTTT. It codes for CASSPQGHEKLFF. V and J are TRBV19 and TRBJ1-4, with TRBD1 as a possible D gene (6 bases). This CDR3 comprises 13 residues. The ends were cut back, 5 bases at V and 6 bases at J, with 10 bases in the middle. Germline V gene lookup returns CDR1 LNHDA and CDR2 SQIVND (reference sequence).

This sequence joins TRBV9 and TRBJ1-6, with 10 nucleotides matching TRBD1. V shed 3 bases and J 8 bases; nucleotides not matched to a gene: 5. Germline V gives CDR1 SGDLS, CDR2 YYNGEE. The CDR3 has 15 amino acids. The CDR3 spells CASSGTGTGDSPLHF. CDR3 coding DNA: TGTGCCAGCAGCGGGACCGGGACAGGGGATTCACCCCTCCACTTT.

V gene TRBV27 combines with J gene TRBJ2-2; D gene uncertain. CDR3 length: 12 residues. CDR1 and CDR2 from the germline V gene are MNHEY and SMNVEV (reference sequence). V was trimmed by 7 bases and J by 7 bases, leaving 10 bases between them. The CDR3 bases are TGTGCCAGCAAGTTACTCGTCGGGGAGCTGTTTTTT. Translating gives CASKLLVGELFF.

J is TRBJ2-7 and V is TRBV5-1; TRBD1 aligns across 9 bases. With V trimmed by 0 bases and J by 0 bases, 4 bases remained unmatched. The CDR3 is 16 amino acids. Germline V gives CDR1 SGHRS, CDR2 YFSETQ. The CDR3: CASSLGDRDISYEQYF. DNA of the CDR3: TGCGCCAGCAGCTTGGGGGACAGGGATATCTCCTACGAGCAGTACTTC.

J is TRBJ2-4 and V is TRBV13; possibly TRBD2 for D (7 bases). This CDR3 region has 14 residues. Germline lookup yields CDR1 PRHDT and CDR2 FYEKMQ (reference sequence). Trimming took off 5 bases at V and 5 bases at J, with 13 bases between the two ends. In nucleotides, the CDR3 is TGTGCCAGCAGCGGGAGGGGGGGGCAAAACATTCAGTACTTC. It yields the protein CASSGRGGQNIQYF.

DNA for the CDR3: TGTGCCAGCAGTTTACTAGCGGGGAACTACAATGAGCAGTTCTTC. This translates into CASSLLAGNYNEQFF. The rearrangement joins TRBV27 to TRBJ2-1; 9 nucleotides align to TRBD2. The CDR3 runs to 15 residues. The V gene end was trimmed by 2 bases and the J gene end by 3 bases; junction bases not matched to a gene: 2. Germline CDR1 reads MNHEY; CDR2 reads SMNVEV (reference sequence).

This chain joins TRBV19 and TRBJ1-2; D is ambiguous. The V end lost 3 bases, the J end lost 7 bases, and 12 bases lay between the germline ends. The CDR3 runs 13 residues. CDR1 and CDR2 from the germline V gene are LNHDA and SQIVND (reference sequence). CDR3 loop: CASSIRSLGGYTF. As DNA, the CDR3 is TGTGCCAGTAGTATTCGGTCCCTAGGTGGCTACACCTTC.

V usage is TRBV10-1 and J usage is TRBJ2-3, with 8 positions matching TRBD1. CDR1 is WNHNN, CDR2 SYGVQD, per germline (reference sequence). The trim removed 1 base at V and 6 bases at J, leaving 6 bases unmatched. The CDR3 contains 15 residues. As DNA, the CDR3 is TGCGCCAGCAGTGAGTTACAGGGGGAGGTGGATACGCAGTATTTT. This sequence encodes CASSELQGEVDTQYF.

The V gene is TRBV7-8, the J gene TRBJ2-3, with 8 nucleotides matching TRBD2. Trimming removed 2 bases from V and 2 bases from J; junction bases left unmatched: 9. CDR1 is SGHVS and CDR2 is FQNEAQ in the germline V gene. CDR3 size: 17 residues. This CDR3 is CASSLLPSGGFTDTQYF. The CDR3 coding sequence is TGTGCCAGCAGCTTATTGCCCAGCGGGGGATTCACAGATACGCAGTATTTT.

This chain connects TRBV7-2 to TRBJ2-2, with D possibly TRBD2 on 6 matching bases. V lost 4 bases, J lost 6 bases, and 9 bases lay in between. The germline V gene has CDR1 SGHTA and CDR2 FQGNSA. The CDR3 is 13 amino acids. This CDR3 is CASSSRRAGELFF. CDR3 coding DNA: TGTGCCAGCAGCTCGAGGAGGGCCGGGGAGCTGTTTTTT.

The rearrangement uses TRBV27 and TRBJ2-3; 12 bases are shared with TRBD2. V lost 4 bases, J lost 1 base, and 0 bases stayed unmatched. The CDR3 is made up of 15 amino acids. Germline CDR1 is MNHEY and CDR2 is SMNVEV (reference sequence). This chain's CDR3 is CASSWTSGGTDTQYF. CDR3 in DNA: TGTGCCAGCAGTTGGACTAGCGGGGGCACAGATACGCAGTATTTT.

V usage is TRBV7-9 and J usage is TRBJ1-4; 9 positions agree with TRBD1. The ends lost 1 base at V and 6 bases at J; junction bases unmatched: 9. Per germline, CDR1 SEHNR and CDR2 FQNEAQ (reference sequence). CDR3 size: 17 residues. CDR3 nucleotides: TGTGCCAGCAGCTTAGAAGGTCCGGGACAGGGAGATGAAAAACTGTTTTTT. Translation gives CASSLEGPGQGDEKLFF. The whole variable domain, remainder taken from reference TRBV7-9 and TRBJ1-4, is DTGVSQNPRHKITKRGQNVTFRCDPISEHNRLYWYRQTLGQGPEFLTYFQNEAQLEKSRLLSDRFSAERPKGSFSTLEIQRTEQGDSAMYLCASSLEGPGQGDEKLFFGSGTQLSVL.

This chain uses TRBV27 with TRBJ1-4; no clear D. This CDR3 is built from 16 residues. V was pared by 0 bases and J by 6 bases, with 14 bases between. CDR1 and CDR2 from the germline V gene are MNHEY and SMNVEV (reference sequence). The CDR3 DNA sequence: TGTGCCAGCAGTTTATCTCCTGACTTCGCGTATGAAAAACTGTTTTTT. It is translated as CASSLSPDFAYEKLFF.

This clone was seen more than once but under ten times. The V and J genes are TRBV4-3 and TRBJ2-1; TRBD2 matches 15 bases. Trimming took 3 bases from V and 9 from J; bases not matched to a gene: 9. Per germline, CDR1 LGHNA and CDR2 YSLEER. The CDR3 sequence is 17 residues long. The CDR3 loop is CASSQDWTSGGAGEQFF. The DNA for the CDR3 is TGCGCCAGCAGCCAGGACTGGACTAGCGGGGGGGCTGGTGAGCAGTTCTTC.

The chain links TRBV2 to TRBJ1-6; 12 nucleotides match TRBD1. The length of the CDR3 is 15 residues. V dropped 7 bases and J dropped 4; count of bases not matched to a gene: 2. CDR1 is SNHLY and CDR2 is FYNNEI in the germline V gene. DNA of the CDR3: TGTGCCAGCATGGGACAGGGGGCGTATAATTCACCCCTCCACTTT. Translating it yields CASMGQGAYNSPLHF.

The CDR3 region is CASSFDRLEGNTIYF. The CDR3 DNA reads as TGTGCCAGCAGCTTCGACAGGTTGGAGGGAAACACCATATATTTT. The V call is TRBV7-9, the J call TRBJ1-3, with a possible D match to TRBD1 (6 bases). Germline CDR1 is SEHNR and CDR2 is FQNEAQ (reference sequence). The CDR3 has 15 amino acids. The ends were cut back, 3 bases at V and 4 bases at J, with 13 bases in the middle. Together with reference TRBV7-9 and TRBJ1-3, the CDR3 gives the full variable domain: DTGVSQNPRHKITKRGQNVTFRCDPISEHNRLYWYRQTLGQGPEFLTYFQNEAQLEKSRLLSDRFSAERPKGSFSTLEIQRTEQGDSAMYLCASSFDRLEGNTIYFGEGSWLTVV.

Of note for this clone: One end of the junction varies from germline; a read error may be responsible. The V gene is TRBV7-9, the J gene TRBJ1-1; tentatively, D is TRBD1 (5 bases). CDR3 size: 12 residues. The V gene's germline CDR1 is SEHNR and CDR2 FQNEAQ (reference sequence). The CDR3 reads CSSSLARTEAFF. CDR3 coding DNA: TGTTCCAGCAGCTTAGCCAGGACAGAAGCTTTCTTT.

This clone has at least ten counts. This sequence joins TRBV7-2 and TRBJ1-2; D possibly corresponds to TRBD1 (5 bases). The CDR3 consists of 16 residues. The germline V and J ends were trimmed by 0 bases and 8 bases, with 19 bases remaining between them. Germline CDR1 SGHTA, CDR2 FQGNSA. In DNA form, the CDR3 reads TGTGCCAGCAGCTTAGCCCCTACGGGGGGGGGTGAAGGCTACACCTTC. It translates to CASSLAPTGGGEGYTF.

The chain employs TRBV10-1 and TRBJ2-3, with 8 bases lining up with TRBD2. The CDR3 is 18 residues long. The V segment lost 3 bases and the J segment 2 bases; nucleotides outside the gene matches: 13. The germline V gene has CDR1 WNHNN and CDR2 SYGVQD (reference sequence). The CDR3 reads CASSEARGVAGNTDTQYF. The CDR3, as DNA: TGCGCCAGCAGTGAAGCTCGAGGTGTAGCGGGGAACACAGATACGCAGTATTTT.

The chain has TRBV5-1 and TRBJ2-7; 8 bases match TRBD2. The CDR3 loop spans 13 amino acids. V trimming: 2 bases; J trimming: 3 bases; junction bases outside the gene matches: 1. Per the germline V gene, CDR1 is SGHRS and CDR2 is YFSETQ. The CDR3 spells CASSFAGGYEQYF. CDR3 nucleotides: TGCGCCAGCAGCTTTGCGGGGGGCTACGAGCAGTACTTC.

The rearrangement uses TRBV19 and TRBJ1-5; D gene ambiguous. With 7 bases removed from V and 3 bases from J, the gap between germline ends came to 13 bases. The CDR3 runs 14 residues. The germline V gene has CDR1 LNHDA and CDR2 SQIVND (reference sequence). Written as DNA, the CDR3 is TGTGCCAGTACCCAATCGGGGTTCAATCAGCCCCAGCATTTT. It is translated as CASTQSGFNQPQHF.

This clone was observed a few times. The sample has other DNA sequences that encode this CDR3 too. This chain links TRBV5-1 with TRBJ1-3; the match to TRBD1 covers 8 bases. V shed 3 bases, J shed 4 bases, and the junction held 3 bases outside the gene matches. The length of the CDR3 is 14 residues. CDR1 SGHRS and CDR2 YFSETQ come from the germline V gene. The CDR3 here is CASSSTGAGNTIYF. CDR3 nucleotides: TGCGCCAGCAGCTCGACAGGGGCGGGAAACACCATATATTTT.

The CDR3 bases are TGTGCCAGCAGCCAAAGGACTAGCGGGGACCTTAGCACAGATACGCAGTATTTT. Translated: CASSQRTSGDLSTDTQYF. This chain links TRBV13 with TRBJ2-3; 12 positions match TRBD2. The germline V gene encodes CDR1 PRHDT and CDR2 FYEKMQ (reference sequence). This CDR3 comprises 18 residues. V lost 5 bases to trimming and J lost 0 bases; unmatched junction nucleotides: 9.